These 10 T cell receptor beta chains were all obtained from the same sample, sequenced in a study of T cell changes during pregnancy in multiple sclerosis. Produced via immunoSEQ multiplex PCR; TCRdb's table is partial and in-frame only. This repertoire shows some 80,000 clones, around 94% found once; its top ten account for 0.12% to 0.15%. Specimen: CD4+ T cells from peripheral blood mononuclear cells, collected after pregnancy. The source is a female donor with multiple sclerosis, enrolled in a pregnancy study.

This clone appeared once. This chain links TRBV15 with TRBJ2-7; a possible D gene is TRBD1 (5 bases). V dropped 2 bases and J dropped 3 bases, with 5 bases sitting between them. The CDR3 contains 12 residues. Germline values: CDR1 LNHNV, CDR2 YYDKDF (reference sequence). The CDR3 region is CATSRQGYEQYF. DNA of the CDR3: TGTGCCACCAGCAGACAGGGCTACGAGCAGTACTTC.

The rearrangement links TRBV15 to TRBJ1-1; D possibly corresponds to TRBD1 (5 bases). CDR3 length: 15 residues. Germline loops: CDR1 LNHNV, CDR2 YYDKDF (reference sequence). V was shortened by 1 base and J by 7 bases, with 16 bases between the two germline ends. CDR3 coding DNA: TGTGCCACCAGCAGAGGTTTATCAGGGCTGAGTGAAGCTTTCTTT. Its protein is CATSRGLSGLSEAFF.

The rearrangement links TRBV25-1 to TRBJ2-1, with D possibly being TRBD1 (7 bases). The V end lost 0 bases, the J end lost 5 bases, and 11 bases lay between the germline ends. Germline lookup yields CDR1 MGHDK and CDR2 SYGVNS. The CDR3 spans 15 residues. As DNA, the CDR3 is TGTGCCAGCAGTGAATACCGCGGGACAGACAATGAGCAGTTCTTC. Amino acids: CASSEYRGTDNEQFF.

V and J are TRBV30 and TRBJ1-2; the match to TRBD1 covers 7 bases. V lost 2 bases to trimming and J lost 4 bases; unmatched junction nucleotides: 4. Germline CDR1 is GTSNPN and CDR2 is SVGIG (reference sequence). The CDR3 consists of 13 residues. This CDR3 reads CAWSPTGSYGYTF. Written as DNA, the CDR3 is TGTGCCTGGAGTCCGACAGGGAGCTATGGCTACACCTTC. The whole variable domain, remainder taken from reference TRBV30 and TRBJ1-2, is SQTIHQWPATLVQPVGSPLSLECTVEGTSNPNLYWYRQAAGRGLQLLFYSVGIGQISSEVPQNLSASRPQDRQFILSSKKLLLSDSGFYLCAWSPTGSYGYTFGSGTRLTVV.

The chain recombines TRBV28 with TRBJ1-2; D is uncertain. Germline assignment: CDR1 MDHEN and CDR2 SYDVKM. The germline V and J ends were trimmed by 6 bases and 4 bases, with 15 bases remaining between them. This CDR3 contains 14 residues. The CDR3 region is CASSTTNPGYGYTF. The DNA of the CDR3 is TGTGCCAGCAGCACAACCAACCCTGGCTATGGCTACACCTTC.

DNA for the CDR3: TGTGCCAGCAGTTTCCGACAGGGACAACAAGAGACCCAGTACTTC. As protein: CASSFRQGQQETQYF. The V call is TRBV6-6, the J call TRBJ2-5; TRBD1 matches at 7 bases. The V and J ends lost 4 bases and 2 bases, in that order; junction bases with no gene match: 7. Germline CDR1 MNHNY, CDR2 SVGAGI (reference sequence). This CDR3 region has 15 residues.

V gene TRBV18 combines with J gene TRBJ1-5; D gene unclear. With 0 bases removed from V and 9 bases from J, the gap between germline ends came to 12 bases. Germline CDR1 is KGHSH and CDR2 is LQKENI. The CDR3 loop spans 14 amino acids. CDR3 loop: CASSPPSSKRPQHF. CDR3 DNA: TGTGCCAGCTCACCACCCTCGAGTAAACGGCCCCAGCATTTT.

This sequence joins TRBV6-5 and TRBJ2-1; 8 bases are a match to TRBD2. CDR3 size: 13 residues. CDR1 is MNHEY and CDR2 is SVGAGI in the germline V gene. The J segment lost 7 bases and the V segment lost 6 bases, leaving 5 bases of the junction unmatched. The CDR3 protein is CASSRTSWNEQFF. The CDR3 DNA reads TGTGCCAGCAGCCGGACTAGCTGGAATGAGCAGTTCTTC.

V usage is TRBV11-1 and J usage is TRBJ2-3, with a tentative D call TRBD2 (6 bases). The CDR3 has 15 amino acids. Germline CDR1 reads SGHAT; CDR2 reads FQDESV (reference sequence). V was cut by 5 bases and J by 4 bases, with 16 bases left in between. CDR3 sequence: CASSRGWKVADTQYF. CDR3 bases: TGTGCCAGCAGCCGGGGGTGGAAGGTGGCAGATACGCAGTATTTT. Using reference TRBV11-1 and TRBJ2-3 for the parts outside the CDR3, the full variable domain is EAEVAQSPRYKITEKSQAVAFWCDPISGHATLYWYRQILGQGPELLVQFQDESVVDDSQLPKDRFSAERLKGVDSTLKIQPAELGDSAMYLCASSRGWKVADTQYFGPGTRLTVL.

This clone was found once. The J gene is TRBJ2-7, the V gene TRBV11-1; 9 bases agree with TRBD1. The CDR3 has 15 amino acids. Germline-derived CDR1 and CDR2 are SGHAT and FQDESV (reference sequence). V trimming: 3 bases; J trimming: 6 bases; junction bases outside the gene matches: 9. The CDR3 DNA sequence: TGTGCCAGCAGCTTCAGACCGGGACAGGGTGCCGAGCAGTACTTC. Encoded protein: CASSFRPGQGAEQYF.